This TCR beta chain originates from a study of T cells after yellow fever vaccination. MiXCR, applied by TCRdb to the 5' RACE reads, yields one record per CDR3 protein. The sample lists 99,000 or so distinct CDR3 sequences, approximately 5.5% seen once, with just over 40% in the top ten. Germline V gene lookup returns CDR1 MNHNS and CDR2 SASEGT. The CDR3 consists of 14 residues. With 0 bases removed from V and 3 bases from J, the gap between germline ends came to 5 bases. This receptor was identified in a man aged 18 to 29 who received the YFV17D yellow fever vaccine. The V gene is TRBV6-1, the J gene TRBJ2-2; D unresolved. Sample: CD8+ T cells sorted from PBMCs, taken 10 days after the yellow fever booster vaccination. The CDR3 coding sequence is TGTGCCAGCAGTGAAGCAGTCTACACCGGGGAGCTGTTTTTT. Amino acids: CASSEAVYTGELFF.